A selection of T cell receptor beta chains follows, all from one sample in a study of blood T cells in healthy people across ages. TCRdb redid the calling of the 5' RACE reads with MiXCR, one entry per CDR3 protein. This repertoire shows about 670,000 distinct CDR3 sequences, over 40% found once; its top ten account for around 30%. The source material was blood. The receptors were gathered from a man older than 75 in good health. Both conserved end residues are part of each CDR3. The order of the fields is CDR3 protein, CDR3 DNA, D gene, V gene, J gene, clone size. D genes are given only for firm matches. Only some rows state a clone size, as once, few, many or a class for expanded clones.

CSVEQLAGGYNEQFF	TGCAGCGTTGAACAACTAGCGGGAGGTTACAATGAGCAGTTCTTC	TRBD2	TRBV29-1	TRBJ2-1	NA
CASSGTLSVGIETQYF	TGCGCCAGCAGTGGTACCCTTAGCGTAGGAATCGAGACCCAGTACTTC	NA	TRBV10-2	TRBJ2-5	NA
CSARVGSNTGELFF	TGCAGTGCTAGAGTCGGGAGTAACACCGGGGAGCTGTTTTTT	NA	TRBV20-1	TRBJ2-2	few
CASTLKGVETQFF	TGTGCCAGCACCCTTAAGGGCGTGGAGACCCAGTTCTTC	NA	TRBV3-1	TRBJ2-1	NA
CASSRLAGGSRSGEQFF	TGTGCCAGCAGCCGGCTAGCGGGAGGGTCCAGAAGCGGGGAGCAGTTCTTC	TRBD2	TRBV11-2	TRBJ2-1	few
CASSYGTGDTEAFF	TGTGCCAGCAGCTACGGGACAGGGGACACTGAAGCTTTCTTT	TRBD1	TRBV7-6	TRBJ1-1	few
CASSFNEGLRYF	TGTGCCAGCAGTTTTAACGAGGGGTTGCGGTACTTC	NA	TRBV12-3/TRBV12-4	TRBJ2-7	few
CATSDTRQGSYNEQFF	TGTGCCACCAGTGATACACGACAGGGAAGCTACAATGAGCAGTTCTTC	TRBD1	TRBV24-1	TRBJ2-1	NA
CASSPGPNYGYTF	TGTGCCAGCAGCCCGGGACCTAACTATGGCTACACCTTC	NA	TRBV6-6	TRBJ1-2	few
CSAGGRLNTEAFF	TGCAGTGCAGGCGGACGGTTGAACACTGAAGCTTTCTTT	NA	TRBV20-1	TRBJ1-1	NA
CSGTSGAGYEQYF	TGCAGCGGGACCTCAGGGGCGGGTTACGAGCAGTACTTC	NA	TRBV29-1	TRBJ2-7	NA
CASSLLQISYNEQFF	TGTGCCAGCAGCTTACTACAGATTTCCTACAATGAGCAGTTCTTC	NA	TRBV11-2	TRBJ2-1	NA
CASTRTGRFGGYTF	TGTGCCAGCACCCGGACAGGGCGGTTTGGTGGCTACACCTTC	TRBD1	TRBV6-5	TRBJ1-2	NA
CASSQEQSSYEQYF	TGTGCCAGCAGCCAAGAACAGAGCTCCTACGAGCAGTACTTC	NA	TRBV14	TRBJ2-7	NA
CASSAGNRAEAFF	TGTGCCAGCAGTGCCGGGAACAGGGCTGAAGCTTTCTTT	NA	TRBV25-1	TRBJ1-1	NA
CASSPFDRNYNEQFF	TGTGCCAGCAGCCCTTTCGACAGAAACTACAATGAGCAGTTCTTC	NA	TRBV9	TRBJ2-1	NA
CASSLVDRGYGYTF	TGTGCCAGCAGCTTAGTCGATCGGGGCTATGGCTACACCTTC	NA	TRBV7-8	TRBJ1-2	NA
CASSRQTSGSADTQYF	TGCGCCAGCAGCCGCCAGACTAGCGGGAGCGCAGATACGCAGTATTTT	TRBD2	TRBV4-1	TRBJ2-3	few
CSASRDRGTEQYF	TGCAGTGCGAGCCGGGACAGGGGGACCGAGCAGTACTTC	TRBD1	TRBV20-1	TRBJ2-7	NA
CASSTGQGIYEQYF	TGCGCCAGCAGTACGGGACAGGGAATCTACGAGCAGTACTTC	TRBD1	TRBV10-1	TRBJ2-7	NA
CASSSKADLYGYTF	TGTGCCAGCAGTTCCAAGGCAGATCTCTATGGCTACACCTTC	NA	TRBV27	TRBJ1-2	NA
CAISEFSYNSPLHF	TGTGCCATCAGTGAATTCAGCTATAATTCACCCCTCCACTTT	NA	TRBV10-3	TRBJ1-6	NA
CASSLSPTDRGRGANVLTF	TGTGCCAGCAGTTTATCTCCAACGGACAGGGGGCGCGGGGCCAACGTCCTGACTTTC	TRBD1	TRBV27	TRBJ2-6	NA